The entry below gives a single TCR beta chain sequence along with its context. No antigen is known for it. PCR was performed using 60 Vbeta and 13 Jbeta primers. TCRdb's table, derived via immunoSEQ multiplex PCR, lists solely in-frame clones and lacks some. Among around 160,000 clones listed, 73% were seen once. This specimen comes from a study of cytomegalovirus exposure and HLA in healthy donors. The study's findings and limits: In vitro confirmation showed three CMV-associated chains to be CMV antigen specific. CMV serostatus was the only recorded immune exposure for donors. Researchers reported from a later analysis that most CMV-associated TCR beta chains appeared HLA-restricted.

The V gene's germline CDR1 is MDHEN and CDR2 SYDVKM. The CDR3 is made up of 18 amino acids. Trimming at V came to 6 bases and at J to 3 bases, leaving 17 bases not matched to a gene. V gene TRBV28 combines with J gene TRBJ1-1; TRBD1 matches 9 bases. This sequence originates from a woman aged 18-29 years in good health and CMV-seronegative. Input material: PBMCs. The CDR3 DNA reads TGTGCCAGCAGCCCGCCCGAAAGGGGGACAGGGTGGCACACTGAAGCTTTCTTT. Encoded protein: CASSPPERGTGWHTEAFF.